The 31 T cell receptor beta chains below come from one sample, sequenced in a study of patients and donors after allogeneic stem cell transplantation. Using its own MiXCR run on the RT-PCR reads, TCRdb lists one record per CDR3 protein. This table has 800,000 to 1,000,000 distinct CDR3 sequences, over 15% appearing once. The source material was blood, either unsorted or a sorted T cell fraction (not recorded which). The receptor source for this set is a human donor who was either an allogeneic HSCT recipient or a stem cell or donor lymphocyte infusion donor (not recorded which). It is not recorded whose cells these are; they may come from a transplant donor.

J is TRBJ1-2 and V is TRBV5-1; 12 nucleotides agree with TRBD1. The CDR3 has 16 amino acids. In germline, CDR1 is SGHRS, CDR2 YFSETQ. J lost 6 bases, V lost 2 bases, and 8 bases had no gene match. The CDR3 DNA reads TGCGCCAGCAGCTTCCCCAGGGGACAGGGGGCGGATGGCTACACCTTC. Translating gives CASSFPRGQGADGYTF.

This chain connects TRBV5-1 to TRBJ2-4, with a possible D match to TRBD2 (5 bases). Germline CDR1 reads SGHRS; CDR2 reads YFSETQ. Trimming removed 4 bases at V and 4 bases at J, with 9 bases between. The CDR3 has 13 amino acids. DNA of the CDR3: TGCGCCAGCAGCCTTTCGGGAAAAAACATTCAGTACTTC. It is translated as CASSLSGKNIQYF.

This chain connects TRBV5-1 to TRBJ2-3; D may be TRBD2 (6 bases). Germline V gene data show CDR1 as SGHRS and CDR2 as YFSETQ. This CDR3 contains 15 residues. V lost 4 bases, J lost 4 bases, and 16 bases lay in between. The CDR3 region has the DNA TGCGCCAGCAGCCCGGGGGACTTCATTCCAGATACGCAGTATTTT. Translated: CASSPGDFIPDTQYF.

In DNA, the CDR3 is TGCGCCAGCAGCCAAGCGGGTGGTTACCGTGCTGGCTACACCTTC. It encodes CASSQAGGYRAGYTF. The chain uses TRBV4-3 and TRBJ1-2; D ambiguous. Trimming took 1 base from V and 7 from J, leaving 16 bases between them. CDR1 and CDR2 from the germline V gene are LGHNA and YSLEER. The CDR3 length is 15 residues.

This clonotype was observed at least ten times. The V gene is TRBV24-1, the J gene TRBJ2-7; 7 bases align to TRBD1. V shed 5 bases and J 3 bases; nucleotides not matched to a gene: 12. The CDR3 has 16 residues. The germline gives CDR1 KGHDR, CDR2 SFDVKD. The CDR3 here is CATSARPGQLIYEQYF. The CDR3 DNA follows: TGTGCCACCAGTGCCCGACCGGGACAGCTTATCTACGAGCAGTACTTC.

The sample holds many counts of this clonotype. This chain connects TRBV4-1 to TRBJ2-2, with D possibly being TRBD2 (5 bases). Trimming took 4 bases from V and 7 from J, leaving 19 bases between them. The CDR3 loop spans 16 amino acids. Per germline, CDR1 MGHRA and CDR2 YSYEKL. CDR3 nucleotide sequence: TGCGCCAGCAGCCCCTTGGGCGGGTCTAGTTTCGGGGAGCTGTTTTTT. Its translation: CASSPLGGSSFGELFF.

This clonotype came up a few times. The chain carries TRBV4-3 and TRBJ2-1; D unresolved. V lost 1 base, J lost 0 bases, and 7 bases lay in between. The CDR3 spans 15 residues. The germline V gene encodes CDR1 LGHNA and CDR2 YSLEER. The CDR3: CASSQAQSSYNEQFF. The CDR3 nucleotides are TGCGCCAGCAGCCAAGCGCAGAGCTCCTACAATGAGCAGTTCTTC.

On this clonotype: Relative to the germline gene, one junction end is altered; a read error may explain this. This rearrangement joins TRBV6-1 to TRBJ2-4; 7 positions match TRBD2. From germline, CDR1 is MNHNS and CDR2 SASEGT. There are 12 residues in the CDR3. CDR3 amino acids: CASTPGGKEVRF. The CDR3 DNA is TGTGCCAGCACCCCGGGGGGTAAGGAGGTTCGCTTC.

The V and J genes are TRBV28 and TRBJ1-5, with D possibly being TRBD1 (5 bases). Germline V gene lookup returns CDR1 MDHEN and CDR2 SYDVKM. Trimming pared 4 bases from V and 5 bases from J, leaving 9 bases between. The CDR3 totals 13 residues. The CDR3, as DNA: TGTGCCAGCAGTTCTGACAGACATCAGCCCCAGCATTTT. Encoded protein: CASSSDRHQPQHF.

The chain links TRBV9 to TRBJ1-1; D is unclear. The CDR3 has 13 residues. Per germline, CDR1 SGDLS and CDR2 YYNGEE. V lost 5 bases, J lost 4 bases, and 12 bases lay in between. The CDR3 sequence is CASSLSVVTEAFF. The CDR3 DNA reads as TGTGCCAGCAGTCTGTCAGTGGTCACTGAAGCTTTCTTT.

The J gene is TRBJ1-2, the V gene TRBV6-1; D not certain. CDR1 MNHNS and CDR2 SASEGT come from the germline V gene. The V end lost 1 base, the J end lost 6 bases, and 18 bases lay between the germline ends. The CDR3 consists of 16 residues. The CDR3 sequence: CASSEGLFRGADGYTF. DNA of the CDR3: TGTGCCAGCAGTGAAGGGTTGTTTCGGGGAGCGGATGGCTACACCTTC.

The J gene is TRBJ2-5, the V gene TRBV5-1; D is uncertain. The length of the CDR3 is 12 residues. CDR1 is SGHRS and CDR2 is YFSETQ in the germline V gene. The ends were cut back, 2 bases at V and 12 bases at J, with 14 bases in the middle. The CDR3 here is CASSLDPSLEYF. CDR3 sequence (DNA): TGCGCCAGCAGCTTAGACCCGAGTCTCGAGTACTTC.

The chain uses TRBV4-1 and TRBJ2-7; D possibly corresponds to TRBD1 (5 bases). V lost 2 bases and J 5 bases, leaving 7 bases between the germline ends. Germline CDR1 reads MGHRA; CDR2 reads YSYEKL. This CDR3 has 12 residues. The CDR3: CASSQSGHEQYF. The DNA of the CDR3 is TGCGCCAGCAGCCAATCAGGGCACGAGCAGTACTTC.

This clonotype was counted only a few times. The gene calls are TRBV12-3 or TRBV12-4 and TRBJ1-2, with a possible D match to TRBD1 (5 bases). This CDR3 is built from 12 residues. Trimming removed 6 bases from V and 7 bases from J, with 12 bases in between. Here the CDR3 DNA reads TGTGCCAGCAGAATCAGGGAATCTGGCTACACCTTC. This codes for CASRIRESGYTF.

This clonotype was observed a few times. V gene TRBV30 combines with J gene TRBJ2-1; 8 nucleotides align to TRBD2. This CDR3 spans 14 amino acids. J was trimmed by 8 bases and V by 6 bases; bases with no gene match: 12. In germline, CDR1 is GTSNPN, CDR2 SVGIG (reference sequence). CDR3 coding DNA: TGTGCCTGCCCTTTTCGCGGGGGGTTACATGAGCAGTTCTTC. This gives the protein CACPFRGGLHEQFF.

The chain combines TRBV20-1 with TRBJ1-1; D is undetermined. The CDR3 has 11 amino acids. Between the trimmed V and J ends, which lost 4 bases and 2 bases, there was a span of 5 bases. From germline, CDR1 is DFQATT and CDR2 SNEGSKA (reference sequence). CDR3 bases: TGCAGTGCTAAACAAAACACTGAAGCTTTCTTT. This translates into CSAKQNTEAFF.

The CDR3, as DNA: TGCGCCAGCAGCCAGGGACAGGCCCAAGAGACCCAGTACTTC. Protein product: CASSQGQAQETQYF. The chain uses TRBV5-1 and TRBJ2-5; 8 nucleotides align to TRBD1. With 4 bases clipped from V and 1 base from J, the junction kept 3 bases outside the gene matches. Germline assignment: CDR1 SGHRS and CDR2 YFSETQ. This CDR3 has 14 amino acids.

This clonotype showed up just a few times. The rearrangement links TRBV4-3 to TRBJ1-6, with D perhaps TRBD1 (5 bases). V lost 2 bases, J lost 10 bases, and 21 bases lay in between. This CDR3 region has 17 residues. Per the germline V gene, CDR1 is LGHNA and CDR2 is YSLEER. This chain's CDR3 is CASSQPPPGWGSSPLHF. The CDR3 bases are TGCGCCAGCAGCCAACCCCCTCCGGGTTGGGGCAGCTCACCCCTCCACTTT.

Only a few counts were recorded for this clonotype. V gene TRBV15 combines with J gene TRBJ1-5; D not certain. CDR3 length: 14 residues. Germline V CDR1 and CDR2: LNHNV, YYDKDF (reference sequence). V lost 0 bases to trimming and J lost 4 bases, with 7 bases between them. The CDR3 DNA follows: TGTGCCACCAGCAGAGATATCGGGAATCAGCCCCAGCATTTT. This codes for CATSRDIGNQPQHF. Full variable domain (remainder filled in from reference TRBV15 and TRBJ1-5): DAMVIQNPRYQVTQFGKPVTLSCSQTLNHNVMYWYQQKSSQAPKLLFHYYDKDFNNEADTPDNFQSRRPNTSFCFLDIRSPGLGDTAMYLCATSRDIGNQPQHFGDGTRLSIL.

The chain employs TRBV6-1 and TRBJ2-4; D is perhaps TRBD1 (5 bases). The V gene's germline CDR1 is MNHNS and CDR2 SASEGT. This CDR3 comprises 14 residues. With 2 bases removed from V and 7 bases from J, the gap between germline ends came to 12 bases. This CDR3 is CASSERGGVNIQYF. The CDR3 nucleotides are TGTGCCAGCAGTGAAAGGGGTGGGGTGAACATTCAGTACTTC.

This clonotype was seen repeatedly, ten times or more. The chain links TRBV12-3 or TRBV12-4 to TRBJ2-1; possibly TRBD2 for D (6 bases). Trimming cost V 2 bases and J 5 bases, with 13 bases left between them. The CDR3 has 15 residues. The DNA for the CDR3 is TGTGCCAGCAGTTTACGGACTAACGTCCACAATGAGCAGTTCTTC. Encoded protein: CASSLRTNVHNEQFF.

This clonotype was detected a few times. This sequence joins TRBV7-9 and TRBJ2-1, with 8 positions matching TRBD2. Germline V lookup: CDR1 SEHNR, CDR2 FQNEAQ (reference sequence). The J segment lost 7 bases and the V segment lost 1 base, leaving 9 bases of the junction unmatched. This CDR3 region has 16 residues. The CDR3 sequence is CASSLVLAALGNEQFF. In DNA, the CDR3 is TGTGCCAGCAGCTTAGTACTAGCGGCGCTAGGGAATGAGCAGTTCTTC.

This clonotype was found a few times. The chain employs TRBV7-9 and TRBJ1-2; no definite D call. Germline V gives CDR1 SEHNR, CDR2 FQNEAQ (reference sequence). Trimming removed 7 bases at V and 4 bases at J, with 13 bases between. This CDR3 is 13 amino acids long. CDR3: CASKDGVSYGYTF. CDR3 DNA: TGTGCCAGCAAAGATGGGGTTAGCTATGGCTACACCTTC.

This clonotype was found a few times. The rearrangement uses TRBV7-9 and TRBJ2-7; possible D gene TRBD1, 5 bases. V was clipped by 8 bases and J by 3 bases, with 20 bases between them. Per the germline V gene, CDR1 is SEHNR and CDR2 is FQNEAQ (reference sequence). This CDR3 has 15 residues. The CDR3 is CASLGPLDPFYEQYF. CDR3 nucleotides: TGTGCCAGCTTGGGGCCGTTGGACCCCTTCTACGAGCAGTACTTC.

This sequence joins TRBV25-1 and TRBJ1-1; possible D gene TRBD1, 5 bases. This CDR3 has 15 amino acids. Germline V lookup: CDR1 MGHDK, CDR2 SYGVNS. V dropped 2 bases and J dropped 4 bases, with 14 bases sitting between them. The CDR3 region is CASSEVRGGSTEAFF. The CDR3 DNA is TGTGCCAGCAGTGAAGTTCGGGGCGGGAGCACTGAAGCTTTCTTT.

The rearrangement uses TRBV18 and TRBJ1-2; 8 bases are a match to TRBD1. CDR3 length: 18 residues. V gave up 4 bases and J gave up 4 bases; unmatched junction bases: 17. Germline values: CDR1 KGHSH, CDR2 LQKENI. CDR3 sequence reads: CASSQLRTGQSYFYGYTF. The DNA of the CDR3 is TGTGCCAGCTCACAACTCCGGACAGGGCAATCATATTTCTATGGCTACACCTTC.

This clonotype was counted between two and nine times. The gene calls are TRBV7-6 and TRBJ2-3; the D gene is possibly TRBD2 (6 bases). The V end was cut by 5 bases, the J end by 6 bases, with 15 bases between. The CDR3 covers 14 residues. The V gene's germline CDR1 is SGHVS and CDR2 FNYEAQ. This chain's CDR3 is CASSPGTPADTQYF. In nucleotides, the CDR3 is TGTGCCAGCAGCCCCGGGACTCCGGCGGATACGCAGTATTTT.

The gene calls are TRBV3-1 and TRBJ1-3, with D maybe TRBD1 (6 bases). The CDR3 has 17 residues. Deletions cut 0 bases from V and 0 bases from J, with 12 bases between. Per the germline V gene, CDR1 is LGHDT and CDR2 is YNNKEL (reference sequence). In DNA, the CDR3 is TGTGCCAGCAGCCAAGATGGGACAACTTACTCTGGAAACACCATATATTTT. The encoded protein is CASSQDGTTYSGNTIYF.

The chain couples TRBV20-1 to TRBJ2-7; D could derive from TRBD1 or TRBD2 (6 bases each). Germline values: CDR1 DFQATT, CDR2 SNEGSKA (reference sequence). The germline V and J ends were trimmed by 0 bases and 2 bases, with 11 bases remaining between them. The CDR3 is made up of 14 amino acids. In DNA form, the CDR3 reads TGCAGTGCTAGAGATCGGGGGCACCCCTACGAGCAGTACTTC. Translating it yields CSARDRGHPYEQYF.

V usage is TRBV10-3 and J usage is TRBJ2-2, with 7 bases aligning to TRBD2. From germline, CDR1 is ENHRY and CDR2 SYGVKD. The CDR3 spans 15 residues. Unmatched junction bases numbered 11, after V lost 10 bases and J lost 3 bases. The CDR3 DNA reads TGTGCCACGGGTAAAGCGGGATCCCACACCGGGGAGCTGTTTTTT. Translation: CATGKAGSHTGELFF.

This chain joins TRBV5-6 and TRBJ2-6, with 12 bases that match TRBD1. The germline V gene has CDR1 SGHDT and CDR2 YYEEEE. This CDR3 contains 17 residues. V gave up 4 bases and J gave up 3 bases; unmatched junction bases: 5. CDR3 coding DNA: TGTGCCAGCAGCCGGGACAGGGGGCCAGGTGGGGCCAACGTCCTGACTTTC. Translating gives CASSRDRGPGGANVLTF.